These 21 T cell receptor beta chains were all obtained from the same sample, sequenced in a study of cytomegalovirus exposure and HLA in healthy donors. The PCR made use of 60 Vbeta and 13 Jbeta primers. Here immunoSEQ multiplex PCR was the method, and the copy in TCRdb shows in-frame clones only, minus some. The table has 150,000 to 200,000 clones, over 70% seen once. Sequences were obtained from PBMCs. These receptors all come from a woman aged 18 to 35 in good health and CMV-seropositive.

Note on this clone: Other DNA sequences in this specimen translate into the identical CDR3. The chain employs TRBV5-1 and TRBJ2-7, with D perhaps TRBD1 (5 bases). Trimming took 2 bases from V and 3 from J, leaving 18 bases between them. Germline assignment: CDR1 SGHRS and CDR2 YFSETQ. The CDR3 runs to 16 residues. CDR3 in DNA: TGCGCCAGCAGCTTAATCTCCGGGTCAGGACACTACGAGCAGTACTTC. Its translation: CASSLISGSGHYEQYF.

J is TRBJ1-5 and V is TRBV6-1, with D unclear. The CDR3 runs to 16 residues. V lost 2 bases to trimming and J lost 4 bases, with 15 bases between them. Per germline, CDR1 MNHNS and CDR2 SASEGT. The CDR3: CASSEWAYSGNQPQHF. CDR3 nucleotide sequence: TGTGCCAGCAGTGAATGGGCCTATTCGGGGAATCAGCCCCAGCATTTT.

V gene TRBV30 combines with J gene TRBJ1-5; D gene uncertain. The CDR3 contains 15 residues. Germline CDR1 and CDR2: GTSNPN and SVGIG (reference sequence). Trimming removed 1 base at V and 1 base at J, with 11 bases between. As DNA, the CDR3 is TGTGCCTGGAGTGAGCAGGTTTGGAGCAATCAGCCCCAGCATTTT. Translating gives CAWSEQVWSNQPQHF.

This clone was recorded a few times. The chain employs TRBV5-4 and TRBJ2-5; D ambiguous. Deletions cut 2 bases from V and 7 bases from J, with 12 bases between. The CDR3 length is 13 residues. Germline CDR1 and CDR2: SGHNT and YYREEE (reference sequence). CDR3 amino acids: CASSFPFAGTQYF. The DNA for the CDR3 is TGTGCCAGCAGCTTTCCTTTTGCCGGGACCCAGTACTTC.

Points on this clone: An end of the junction does not agree with germline; a read error may underlie this. The chain couples TRBV11-3 to TRBJ2-6; 8 bases fit TRBD2. CDR1 and CDR2 from the germline V gene are SGHNT and YENEEA. There are 14 residues in the CDR3. The CDR3 DNA follows: TGTGCCAGCATGAGCGGGAGCGGGGCCAACGGCCTGACTTTC. Amino acid sequence: CASMSGSGANGLTF.

The chain uses TRBV27 and TRBJ2-7; no firm D call. Trimming stripped 5 bases from V and 5 bases from J, with 13 bases between. The V gene's germline CDR1 is MNHEY and CDR2 SMNVEV (reference sequence). The CDR3 loop spans 13 amino acids. DNA for the CDR3: TGTGCCAGCAGTATTTCCCCCGCGCACGAGCAGTACTTC. It specifies CASSISPAHEQYF.

The rearrangement joins TRBV2 to TRBJ1-2, with 8 bases that match TRBD1. Germline loops: CDR1 SNHLY, CDR2 FYNNEI. V was clipped by 5 bases and J by 5 bases; unmatched bases: 4. This CDR3 spans 13 amino acids. The CDR3 DNA reads TGTGCCAGCAGTCGCCAGGGGGCATATGGCTACACCTTC. This sequence encodes CASSRQGAYGYTF.

The J gene is TRBJ2-1, the V gene TRBV2, with 8 bases fitting TRBD2. CDR3 length: 15 residues. Losses at the gene ends were 5 bases for V and 5 bases for J; bases not matched to a gene: 8. The germline CDR1 and CDR2 sequences are SNHLY and FYNNEI. CDR3 sequence (DNA): TGTGCCAGCAGTCCCTATAGCGGGACAAACAATGAGCAGTTCTTC. Translated: CASSPYSGTNNEQFF.

The rearrangement links TRBV11-3 to TRBJ2-1; TRBD2 aligns across 13 bases. Germline V gene data show CDR1 as SGHNT and CDR2 as YENEEA. The CDR3 totals 15 residues. V lost 2 bases to trimming and J lost 10 bases; unmatched junction nucleotides: 5. The CDR3 sequence is CASSLTSGGALEQFF. The CDR3 DNA reads TGTGCCAGCAGCTTAACTAGCGGGGGGGCCTTGGAGCAGTTCTTC.

The chain is built from TRBV4-1 and TRBJ2-2, with 12 bases aligning to TRBD2. The CDR3 totals 16 residues. The junction had 4 bases not matched to a gene; V was cut back by 1 base and J by 7 bases. CDR1 MGHRA and CDR2 YSYEKL come from the germline V gene. The DNA of the CDR3 is TGCGCCAGCAGCCAAGGCCCTAGCGGGGGGGTCGGGGAGCTGTTTTTT. It translates to CASSQGPSGGVGELFF.

The chain employs TRBV11-2 and TRBJ1-1; D is possibly TRBD1 (5 bases). The CDR3 is made up of 15 amino acids. Trimming pared 8 bases from V and 4 bases from J, leaving 20 bases between. Germline CDR1 and CDR2: SGHAT and FQNNGV. CDR3 coding DNA: TGTGCCAGCGGACAACTCAGGGTTTCCGGCACTGAAGCTTTCTTT. Translation: CASGQLRVSGTEAFF.

The CDR3 sequence: CASSLGLDMETQYF. The CDR3 DNA reads TGTGCCAGCAGCTTGGGGCTAGATATGGAGACCCAGTACTTC. The chain combines TRBV5-8 with TRBJ2-5; no clear D gene. The CDR3 sequence is 14 residues long. The germline V gene has CDR1 SGHTS and CDR2 YDEGEE. V lost 0 bases and J lost 5, with 11 bases in between.

This clone was detected only a few times. The chain uses TRBV5-1 and TRBJ2-7; 7 bases fit TRBD2. Per germline, CDR1 SGHRS and CDR2 YFSETQ. The CDR3 runs 16 residues. V shed 0 bases and J 5 bases; nucleotides not matched to a gene: 11. CDR3 DNA sequence: TGCGCCAGCAGCTTGGGGGGGGGAATGGGGATGGACGAGCAGTACGTC. Protein: CASSLGGGMGMDEQYV.

The chain joins TRBV7-9 to TRBJ1-1, with D maybe TRBD1 (6 bases). This CDR3 region has 13 residues. The V end was cut by 3 bases, the J end by 4 bases, with 9 bases between. Germline assignment: CDR1 SEHNR and CDR2 FQNEAQ (reference sequence). The CDR3 is CASSLGAVTEAFF. Written as DNA, the CDR3 is TGTGCCAGCAGCTTGGGGGCCGTCACTGAAGCTTTCTTT.

The V gene is TRBV7-2, the J gene TRBJ1-2, with TRBD1 as a possible D gene (5 bases). The V end was cut by 3 bases, the J end by 8 bases, with 10 bases between. This CDR3 is 12 amino acids long. CDR1 and CDR2 from the germline V gene are SGHTA and FQGNSA. Here the CDR3 reads CASSFGQGGYTF. The CDR3 nucleotides read TGTGCCAGCAGCTTTGGCCAGGGAGGCTACACCTTC.

V is TRBV4-3 and J is TRBJ1-2; a possible D gene is TRBD1 (5 bases). Trimming took 1 base from V and 8 from J, leaving 20 bases between them. Germline V gives CDR1 LGHNA, CDR2 YSLEER. The CDR3 totals 16 residues. The DNA for the CDR3 is TGCGCCAGCAGCCAAGGTTTTTCGTGGGGGGTCGGAGGCTACACCTTC. It translates to CASSQGFSWGVGGYTF.

The chain carries TRBV28 and TRBJ2-3, with 8 bases that match TRBD2. The CDR3 loop spans 15 amino acids. Germline V gene data show CDR1 as MDHEN and CDR2 as SYDVKM. The ends lost 6 bases at V and 8 bases at J; junction bases unmatched: 13. CDR3 amino acids: CASSSSRGVSGTQYF. In DNA form, the CDR3 reads TGTGCCAGCAGCTCTTCGCGGGGGGTGTCTGGTACGCAGTATTTT.

This sequence joins TRBV5-6 and TRBJ1-5, with D maybe TRBD1 (5 bases). Trimming left V 1 base short and J 4 bases short, with 12 bases between. Per germline, CDR1 SGHDT and CDR2 YYEEEE. The CDR3 covers 15 residues. The CDR3 nucleotides read TGTGCCAGCAGCTTGTCGGGGGGGAAGAATCAGCCCCAGCATTTT. Translating it yields CASSLSGGKNQPQHF.

Only a few counts were recorded for this clone. The V and J genes are TRBV7-2 and TRBJ1-4; no firm D call. CDR3 size: 15 residues. Germline CDR1 SGHTA, CDR2 FQGNSA. Trimming stripped 5 bases from V and 7 bases from J, with 17 bases between. The CDR3, as DNA: TGTGCCAGCAGCCCAGTTTCGGGAGAGGGTGAAAAACTGTTTTTT. This translates into CASSPVSGEGEKLFF. The whole variable domain, filled in from reference TRBV7-2 and TRBJ1-4, reads GAGVSQSPSNKVTEKGKDVELRCDPISGHTALYWYRQSLGQGLEFLIYFQGNSAPDKSGLPSDRFSAERTGGSVSTLTIQRTQQEDSAVYLCASSPVSGEGEKLFFGSGTQLSVL.

V usage is TRBV19 and J usage is TRBJ2-7, with a possible D match to TRBD1 (5 bases). The V and J ends lost 5 bases and 2 bases respectively, with 13 bases between them. The CDR3 totals 14 residues. Germline-derived CDR1 and CDR2 are LNHDA and SQIVND (reference sequence). CDR3 nucleotides: TGTGCCAGTAGTTCCACAGGTTTCACCTACGAGCAGTACTTC. Translating gives CASSSTGFTYEQYF.

The chain is built from TRBV9 and TRBJ2-1; 12 bases fit TRBD2. The CDR3 spans 19 residues. Trimming took 8 bases from V and 0 from J; bases not matched to a gene: 15. CDR1 SGDLS and CDR2 YYNGEE come from the germline V gene. This chain's CDR3 is CARPVKTSGGPSSYNEQFF. The CDR3 DNA reads TGTGCCAGACCCGTTAAGACTAGCGGGGGACCAAGCTCCTACAATGAGCAGTTCTTC.